Sequencing of this T cell receptor (beta chain) was carried out in a study of T cell responses to AZD1222 COVID-19 vaccine. V lost 4 bases to trimming and J lost 2 bases, with 21 bases between them. The CDR3 is 17 amino acids. CDR1 and CDR2 from the germline V gene are SGDLS and YYNGEE. Here immunoSEQ multiplex PCR was the method, and the copy in TCRdb shows in-frame clones only, minus some. The table lists approximately 100,000 clones, about 90% of them singletons. The sample consisted of peripheral blood, taken on day 0 of AZD1222 vaccination. The receptor was derived from an adult in good health. The chain joins TRBV9 to TRBJ2-5; D call uncertain. CDR3 region: CASSRLGGLIQQETQYF. CDR3 DNA sequence: TGTGCCAGCAGCCGTCTGGGTGGGCTTATACAACAAGAGACCCAGTACTTC.